This TCR beta chain comes out of a study of blood T cells in healthy people across ages. Study-wide results and caveats: Older age went with lower TCR beta diversity per million T cells, in a roughly linear way.

The study isolated at least 6.5 million PBMCs from each sample. The second PCR ran roughly 7 to 11 cycles with a sample-barcoded 5' primer and J-beta primers. TCRdb re-called the 5' RACE reads with MiXCR, one entry per CDR3 protein. The data show fewer than 1,200,000 distinct CDR3 sequences, around 25% seen once. Notes on this clonotype: The antigen is not known.

This sample also belongs to another study, concerning T cells of mothers and their children.

The TCR comes from a girl aged 2 to 10 in good health. The source material was blood.

CDR3 DNA: TGTGCCGAACTGGGTAGCACCAATGAGCAGTTCTTC. Amino acid sequence: CAELGSTNEQFF. This chain joins TRBV7-9 and TRBJ2-5; D is unclear. The DNA matches TRBJ2-1 better at its end, which makes the J call doubtful. Germline values: CDR1 SEHNR, CDR2 FQNEAQ (reference sequence). CDR3 length: 12 amino acids.